This TCR beta chain is drawn from a study of blood T cell repertoires in COVID-19. For the study at large: The samples span acute and convalescent COVID-19 from the United States, Italy and Spain.

Participants spanned ages about 18 to 95 years and resided in 20 to 25 US areas. Assignments of participants to cohorts depended upon their own reported clinical history. The protocol was immunoSEQ multiplex PCR, while the TCRdb copy is restricted to in-frame clones and leaves out a portion. The sample lists a few hundred thousand clones; 91% were seen once. The origin of this receptor is a middle-aged woman who had been exposed to COVID-19. The specimen sequenced was PBMCs or T cells enriched from blood (not recorded which).

The CDR3 DNA sequence: TGTGCCAGCAGCTTAAGAAGGGGAGGAAGCACAGATACGCAGTATTTT. This sequence encodes CASSLRRGGSTDTQYF. The V and J genes are TRBV7-6 and TRBJ2-3, with a possible D match to TRBD2 (6 bases). V was trimmed by 2 bases and J by 0 bases, leaving 12 bases between them. This CDR3 region has 16 residues. Looked up from germline, CDR1 is SGHVS and CDR2 is FNYEAQ. The full variable domain, in which reference TRBV7-6 and TRBJ2-3 provide the parts outside the CDR3, is GAGVSQSPRYKVTKRGQDVALRCDPISGHVSLYWYRQALGQGPEFLTYFNYEAQQDKSGLPNDRFSAERPEGSISTLTIQRTEQRDSAMYRCASSLRRGGSTDTQYFGPGTRLTVL.